This entry concerns a single TCR beta chain. Trimming took 8 bases from V and 4 from J; bases not matched to a gene: 7. The CDR3 runs to 15 residues. The germline gives CDR1 ENHRY, CDR2 SYGVKD. This record comes from a study of blood T cell repertoires in COVID-19. Study at large: Acute and convalescent COVID-19 specimens originated in the United States, Italy and Spain. T cells, B-cell-depleted T cells, or PBMCs provided the cDNA or gDNA that served as material.

Per the original data handling: The authors estimated nucleated cell counts from reference gene primer amplification. Repertoires were generated with immunoSEQ multiplex PCR, while TCRdb's copy carries only in-frame clones and drops some. D and trimming come from the DNA, and the V and J calls and clone size come from that table. Among around 250,000 clones listed, 91% were seen once. The chain couples TRBV10-3 to TRBJ1-6; 8 bases map to TRBD1. This receptor was taken from a human donor in a cohort exposed to, infected with or recovered from COVID-19 (not recorded which). The donor label of this sample is uncertain. The specimen sequenced was PBMCs or T cells enriched from blood (not recorded which). The CDR3 nucleotides are TGTGCCATCGGTTCAGACAGGGGTTATAATTCACCCCTCCACTTT. It encodes CAIGSDRGYNSPLHF.